The 31 T cell receptor beta chains presented below share a single source sample, sequenced in a study of cytomegalovirus exposure and HLA in healthy donors. PCR was performed using 60 Vbeta and 13 Jbeta primers. Libraries were prepared by immunoSEQ multiplex PCR; TCRdb keeps only in-frame clonotypes and omits some of them. The repertoire has about 91,000 clones, roughly 67% of them found once; the top ten carry around 2.5%. Specimen: PBMCs. These receptor sequences come from a human donor in good health.

This sequence joins TRBV6-1 and TRBJ1-2; 9 bases are shared with TRBD1. The J segment lost 1 base and the V segment lost 3 bases, leaving 6 bases of the junction unmatched. Germline assignment: CDR1 MNHNS and CDR2 SASEGT. There are 16 residues in the CDR3. CDR3 in amino acids: CASSEGTGNLNYGYTF. The DNA of the CDR3 is TGTGCCAGCAGTGAGGGGACAGGGAACCTTAACTATGGCTACACCTTC.

V and J are TRBV6-5 and TRBJ1-3, with 8 bases that match TRBD1. The CDR3 contains 14 residues. CDR1 is MNHEY, CDR2 SVGAGI, per germline. V lost 2 bases, J lost 11 bases, and 8 bases stayed unmatched. CDR3 coding DNA: TGTGCCAGCAGTTACAGGGCAGGGGGCAGTTCCATATATTTT. Amino acid sequence: CASSYRAGGSSIYF.

This clone turned up a few times. The chain has TRBV7-2 and TRBJ2-7; 10 nucleotides agree with TRBD2. CDR1 is SGHTA, CDR2 FQGNSA, per germline. Losses at the gene ends were 4 bases for V and 0 bases for J; bases not matched to a gene: 9. CDR3 length: 17 amino acids. The CDR3 loop is CASSSGLAPRSSYEQYF. CDR3 coding DNA: TGTGCCAGCAGCTCGGGACTAGCGCCTAGGAGCTCCTACGAGCAGTACTTC.

The chain combines TRBV19 with TRBJ2-6, with D possibly TRBD2 on 6 matching bases. The length of the CDR3 is 16 residues. The V end was cut by 6 bases, the J end by 0 bases, with 12 bases between. Germline values: CDR1 LNHDA, CDR2 SQIVND (reference sequence). The CDR3 region is CASRWDSSSGANVLTF. As DNA, the CDR3 is TGTGCCAGTAGATGGGACTCCAGCTCTGGGGCCAACGTCCTGACTTTC.

The rearrangement uses TRBV10-3 and TRBJ2-5; TRBD2 matches 10 bases. V dropped 9 bases and J dropped 5; count of bases not matched to a gene: 6. Germline V gene lookup returns CDR1 ENHRY and CDR2 SYGVKD. The CDR3 covers 13 residues. The CDR3 protein is CAIRAGGRETQYF. The DNA for the CDR3 is TGTGCCATTAGAGCGGGGGGGCGCGAGACCCAGTACTTC.

This chain connects TRBV27 to TRBJ2-7; TRBD1 is a possible D gene (5 bases). In germline, CDR1 is MNHEY, CDR2 SMNVEV (reference sequence). The CDR3 is 14 amino acids. The germline V and J ends were trimmed by 3 bases and 2 bases, with 11 bases remaining between them. The CDR3 nucleotides read TGTGCCAGCAGTTTTTCAGGGTTTCCCTACGAGCAGTACTTC. It codes for CASSFSGFPYEQYF.

The genes are TRBV12-5 and TRBJ2-3; 8 bases map to TRBD1. This CDR3 is 14 amino acids long. V lost 3 bases, J lost 8 bases, and 7 bases stayed unmatched. The germline CDR1 and CDR2 sequences are LGHNT and FRNRAP. CDR3 sequence (DNA): TGTGCTAGTGGTTTAGGGCAGGGGGCGCGTACGCAGTATTTT. Encoded protein: CASGLGQGARTQYF.

The chain is built from TRBV7-2 and TRBJ2-2; 9 bases match TRBD2. With V trimmed by 6 bases and J by 4 bases, 6 bases remained unmatched. This CDR3 spans 15 amino acids. Germline V CDR1 and CDR2: SGHTA, FQGNSA. The CDR3 here is CASRRGGSLTGELFF. The CDR3 bases are TGTGCCAGCAGGCGGGGGGGGTCGCTCACCGGGGAGCTGTTTTTT.

This chain connects TRBV7-9 to TRBJ2-3; 9 bases are a match to TRBD1. CDR3 length equals 17 residues. Trimming took 5 bases from V and 5 from J; bases not matched to a gene: 14. The germline CDR1 and CDR2 sequences are SEHNR and FQNEAQ (reference sequence). CDR3 nucleotide sequence: TGTGCCAGCAGCCCAGCCGACAGGGGGGACTCTCAAGATACGCAGTATTTT. Its protein product is CASSPADRGDSQDTQYF.

CDR3 nucleotide sequence: TGTGCCAGCAGGGACAGCGTAGCTAACTATGGCTACACCTTC. Protein: CASRDSVANYGYTF. The chain links TRBV5-5 to TRBJ1-2, with TRBD1 as a possible D gene (6 bases). V was cut by 5 bases and J by 0 bases, with 11 bases left in between. Germline V CDR1 and CDR2: SGHKS, YYEKEE (reference sequence). The CDR3 contains 14 residues.

The rearrangement links TRBV19 to TRBJ1-5, with TRBD1 matching 9 bases. CDR3 size: 15 residues. Germline CDR1 LNHDA, CDR2 SQIVND (reference sequence). The trim removed 11 bases at V and 2 bases at J, leaving 10 bases unmatched. CDR3 sequence (DNA): TGTGCCTCCCAACCGGGACAGGGAGGCAATCAGCCCCAGCATTTT. Translated, it gives CASQPGQGGNQPQHF.

This clone has more than one count but fewer than ten. CDR3 in amino acids: CASSSGRSSGNTIYF. DNA of the CDR3: TGTGCCAGCAGCTCCGGCAGGTCCTCTGGAAACACCATATATTTT. V gene TRBV11-3 combines with J gene TRBJ1-3, with D unclear. The V gene lost 4 bases and the J gene lost 0 bases, with 10 bases spanning the gap. Germline CDR1 SGHNT, CDR2 YENEEA. The CDR3 loop spans 15 amino acids.

The V call is TRBV9, the J call TRBJ1-2; 7 bases are shared with TRBD1. After removal of 4 bases from V and 6 bases from J, the junction contained 9 bases not matched to a gene. The CDR3 runs 14 residues. The germline V gene has CDR1 SGDLS and CDR2 YYNGEE. The CDR3 protein is CASSSPGTVDGYTF. The DNA of the CDR3 is TGTGCCAGCAGCTCACCCGGGACAGTCGATGGCTACACCTTC.

In DNA form, the CDR3 reads TGCGCCAGCAGCCCCGGGAGCCCCCGGGAGACCCAGTACTTC. It translates to CASSPGSPRETQYF. The V call is TRBV5-1, the J call TRBJ2-5; tentative D call: TRBD2 (6 bases). The CDR3 has 14 amino acids. CDR1 is SGHRS and CDR2 is YFSETQ in the germline V gene. Trimming shortened V by 4 bases and J by 5 bases, and 15 bases separated the two germline ends.

The sample holds one count of this clone. This sequence joins TRBV25-1 and TRBJ1-5, with 8 nucleotides matching TRBD1. The CDR3 runs 13 residues. Trimming took 10 bases from V and 11 from J; bases not matched to a gene: 13. Germline V lookup: CDR1 MGHDK, CDR2 SYGVNS. CDR3 sequence reads: CATQGTGHLAQHF. CDR3 coding DNA: TGTGCCACTCAAGGGACAGGTCATTTGGCCCAGCATTTT. The full variable domain, with the rest looked up from reference TRBV25-1 and TRBJ1-5, is EADIYQTPRYLVIGTGKKITLECSQTMGHDKMYWYQQDPGMELHLIHYSYGVNSTEKGDLSSESTVSRIRTEHFPLTLESARPSHTSQYLCATQGTGHLAQHFGDGTRLSIL.

This clone was seen only a few times. For the CDR3, the DNA is TGTGCCAGCAGCTGGACAGGCCGAGACACTGAAGCTTTCTTT. This sequence encodes CASSWTGRDTEAFF. The chain recombines TRBV7-9 with TRBJ1-1; 7 nucleotides align to TRBD1. The V segment lost 4 bases and the J segment 3 bases; nucleotides outside the gene matches: 5. The CDR3 length is 14 residues. The germline V gene encodes CDR1 SEHNR and CDR2 FQNEAQ (reference sequence).

The chain is built from TRBV29-1 and TRBJ2-7, with 13 bases aligning to TRBD2. Germline values: CDR1 SQVTM, CDR2 ANQGSEA. The CDR3 covers 13 residues. V shed 7 bases, J shed 2 bases, and the junction held 2 bases outside the gene matches. As DNA, the CDR3 is TGCAGCGCCGGACTAGCGGGGGCCTACGAGCAGTACTTC. Translating it yields CSAGLAGAYEQYF.

The V gene is TRBV4-1, the J gene TRBJ2-4; D perhaps matches TRBD2 (6 bases). Germline-derived CDR1 and CDR2 are MGHRA and YSYEKL. CDR3 length: 16 amino acids. The V end lost 4 bases, the J end lost 1 base, and 14 bases lay between the germline ends. The DNA of the CDR3 is TGCGCCAGCAGCCTGACGGGGGATTTGGCCAAAAACATTCAGTACTTC. Its translation: CASSLTGDLAKNIQYF.

This clone was picked up a small number of times. V is TRBV7-2 and J is TRBJ1-1; tentative D call: TRBD1 (5 bases). The V gene lost 1 base and the J gene lost 10 bases, with 13 bases spanning the gap. The CDR3 loop spans 13 amino acids. Germline lookup yields CDR1 SGHTA and CDR2 FQGNSA. The CDR3 nucleotides are TGTGCCAGCAGCTTAGACCCCACCGGGGGAGCTTTCTTT. Translated, it gives CASSLDPTGGAFF.

This chain joins TRBV6-5 and TRBJ1-3; a weak D match, TRBD1 (5 bases). With 0 bases removed from V and 1 base from J, the gap between germline ends came to 7 bases. Germline CDR1 MNHEY, CDR2 SVGAGI. There are 15 residues in the CDR3. CDR3: CASSYSRTSGNTIYF. The CDR3 nucleotides read TGTGCCAGCAGTTACTCAAGGACATCTGGAAACACCATATATTTT.

This clone appeared a few times. This chain joins TRBV5-4 and TRBJ2-1; 8 nucleotides line up with TRBD2. Per germline, CDR1 SGHNT and CDR2 YYREEE (reference sequence). This CDR3 is built from 16 residues. Trimming cost V 3 bases and J 7 bases; bases outside gene matches: 12. CDR3 nucleotides: TGTGCCAGCAGCTGGGGAGGAGCGGGGGCCTTGAATGAGCAGTTCTTC. Its protein product is CASSWGGAGALNEQFF.

This clone has just one count. Other DNA sequences within the sample encode an identical CDR3. This chain joins TRBV5-4 and TRBJ2-2; possibly TRBD1 for D (5 bases). Trimming stripped 4 bases from V and 1 base from J, with 11 bases between. There are 15 residues in the CDR3. Per the germline V gene, CDR1 is SGHNT and CDR2 is YYREEE (reference sequence). The CDR3 nucleotides are TGTGCCAGCAGCCTTGGAACAGGGAACACCGGGGAGCTGTTTTTT. It translates to CASSLGTGNTGELFF.

This chain links TRBV4-1 with TRBJ1-4; D possibly corresponds to TRBD1 (5 bases). Trimming took off 1 base at V and 4 bases at J, with 16 bases between the two ends. Germline values: CDR1 MGHRA, CDR2 YSYEKL. The CDR3 runs 17 residues. As DNA, the CDR3 is TGCGCCAGCAGCCAAGTAGGACGGAATAGGGGTAATGAAAAACTGTTTTTT. It encodes CASSQVGRNRGNEKLFF.

This clone was counted only a few times. The gene calls are TRBV9 and TRBJ1-5, with 7 bases matching TRBD1. V gave up 3 bases and J gave up 3 bases; unmatched junction bases: 3. The CDR3 is 14 amino acids. The germline V gene has CDR1 SGDLS and CDR2 YYNGEE. The CDR3 loop reads CASSAGTVNQPQHF. For the CDR3, the DNA is TGTGCCAGCAGCGCAGGGACAGTCAATCAGCCCCAGCATTTT.

The rearrangement uses TRBV15 and TRBJ1-2; 8 bases agree with TRBD1. J lost 7 bases, V lost 9 bases, and 10 bases had no gene match. This CDR3 has 13 amino acids. Per germline, CDR1 LNHNV and CDR2 YYDKDF (reference sequence). DNA for the CDR3: TGTGCCACAAGCGCAGGGGGCCGCCCTGGCTACACCTTC. This sequence encodes CATSAGGRPGYTF.

The sample holds a few counts of this clone. The chain links TRBV4-3 to TRBJ2-7, with D unclear. Per germline, CDR1 LGHNA and CDR2 YSLEER. Trimming cost V 0 bases and J 0 bases, with 9 bases left between them. The CDR3 is 15 amino acids. The CDR3, as DNA: TGCGCCAGCAGCCAAGATTTAACAGACTCCTACGAGCAGTACTTC. As protein: CASSQDLTDSYEQYF.

The sample holds a few counts of this clone. This chain uses TRBV6-5 with TRBJ1-1; 8 bases line up with TRBD1. J gave up 4 bases and V 7 bases, and 11 bases lay outside the gene matches. Germline CDR1 is MNHEY and CDR2 is SVGAGI. The CDR3 is 15 residues long. The CDR3 DNA reads TGTGCCAGCAACGGACAGGGCCTTAGTGGCACTGAAGCTTTCTTT. Its protein is CASNGQGLSGTEAFF.

This rearrangement joins TRBV7-2 to TRBJ2-7; D unclear. With 2 bases removed from V and 2 bases from J, the gap between germline ends came to 7 bases. The V gene's germline CDR1 is SGHTA and CDR2 FQGNSA. The CDR3 is 13 amino acids. The CDR3: CASSLQVAYEQYF. The CDR3 DNA reads TGTGCCAGCAGCTTACAGGTAGCCTACGAGCAGTACTTC.

This chain connects TRBV5-4 to TRBJ2-7, with 10 bases fitting TRBD1. CDR1 SGHNT and CDR2 YYREEE come from the germline V gene (reference sequence). This CDR3 region has 16 residues. Unmatched junction bases numbered 13, after V lost 7 bases and J lost 3 bases. CDR3 nucleotide sequence: TGTGCCAGCGGACGACATGGACAGGGGGGTTTCTACGAGCAGTACTTC. This translates into CASGRHGQGGFYEQYF.

Turning to this clone: One end of the junction fails to match germline, which may point to a read error. The rearrangement links TRBV7-9 to TRBJ1-1; D call uncertain. Germline-derived CDR1 and CDR2 are SEHNR and FQNEAQ (reference sequence). The CDR3 is 13 amino acids. The CDR3 DNA reads as TGTGCCGGCCGAGGGAGTTGGAACGCTGAAGCTTTCTTT. It translates to CAGRGSWNAEAFF.

The rearrangement links TRBV2 to TRBJ2-7; perhaps TRBD2 as D (5 bases). Looked up from germline, CDR1 is SNHLY and CDR2 is FYNNEI. V was pared by 5 bases and J by 4 bases, with 12 bases between. The CDR3 has 13 residues. The CDR3 bases are TGTGCCAGCAGTTTCCCGGGATTGTACGAGCAGTACTTC. Encoded protein: CASSFPGLYEQYF.